One TCR beta chain is described in this entry. The target antigen is unknown. This specimen belongs to a study of shared clonotypes between healthy human individuals. Study at large: There were three CD4 naive, three CD4 memory, two CD8 naive and one CD8 memory plates per donor. Study-level points and caveats: An anticipated effect of sequencing depth on clonotype sharing among donors was recognized.

Assay used: immunoSEQ multiplex PCR; TCRdb lists only in-frame clones, some missing. The sample shows millions of clones, about 95% of them seen only once. CD45RO-negative, CCR7-selected cells formed the naive CD8 fraction, which excluded terminally differentiated effector memory CD45RA+ cells. Donors, healthy HIV-negative adults, lacked recent acute infections or vaccinations. V gave up 3 bases and J gave up 6 bases; unmatched junction bases: 12. CDR3 length equals 17 residues. Germline assignment: CDR1 ENHRY and CDR2 SYGVKD. V is TRBV10-3 and J is TRBJ1-4; 8 bases match TRBD1. The sample taken for sequencing was naive CD8+ T cells sorted from blood. The sequence was collected from a man aged 18 to 30 in good health. The CDR3 DNA follows: TGTGCCATCAGTGACCCCCCGCGGACAGGGTCTCATGAAAAACTGTTTTTT. Protein product: CAISDPPRTGSHEKLFF.